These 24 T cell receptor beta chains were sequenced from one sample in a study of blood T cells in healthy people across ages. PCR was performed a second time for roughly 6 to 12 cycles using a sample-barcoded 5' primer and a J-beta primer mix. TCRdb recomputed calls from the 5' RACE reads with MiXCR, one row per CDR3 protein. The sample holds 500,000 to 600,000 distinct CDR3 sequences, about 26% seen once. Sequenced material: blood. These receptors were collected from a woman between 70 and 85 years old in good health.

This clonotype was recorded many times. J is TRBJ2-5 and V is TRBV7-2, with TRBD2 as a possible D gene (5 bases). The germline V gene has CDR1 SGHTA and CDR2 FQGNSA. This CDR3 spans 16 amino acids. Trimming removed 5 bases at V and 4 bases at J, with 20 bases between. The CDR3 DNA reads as TGTGCCAGCAGCCCCATAGGAGGCAGTCTTTCAGAGACCCAGTACTTC. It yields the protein CASSPIGGSLSETQYF.

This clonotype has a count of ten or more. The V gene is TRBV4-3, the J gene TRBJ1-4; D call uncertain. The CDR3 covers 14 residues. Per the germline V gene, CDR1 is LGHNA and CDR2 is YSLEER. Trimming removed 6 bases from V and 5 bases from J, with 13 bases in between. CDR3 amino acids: CASSKSLRNEKLFF. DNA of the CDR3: TGCGCCAGCAGTAAGTCACTTCGGAATGAAAAACTGTTTTTT.

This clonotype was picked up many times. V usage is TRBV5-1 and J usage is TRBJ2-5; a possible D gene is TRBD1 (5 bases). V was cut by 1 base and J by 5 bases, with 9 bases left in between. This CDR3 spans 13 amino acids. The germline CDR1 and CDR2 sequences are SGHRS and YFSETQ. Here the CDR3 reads CASSLTPGETQYF. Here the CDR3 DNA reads TGCGCCAGCAGCTTGACTCCAGGGGAGACCCAGTACTTC.

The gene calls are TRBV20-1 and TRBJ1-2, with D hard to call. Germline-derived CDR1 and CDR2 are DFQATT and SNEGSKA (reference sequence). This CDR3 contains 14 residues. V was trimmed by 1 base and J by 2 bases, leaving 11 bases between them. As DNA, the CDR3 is TGCAGTGCTAGAGCGAACAGTGGGAACTATGGCTACACCTTC. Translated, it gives CSARANSGNYGYTF.

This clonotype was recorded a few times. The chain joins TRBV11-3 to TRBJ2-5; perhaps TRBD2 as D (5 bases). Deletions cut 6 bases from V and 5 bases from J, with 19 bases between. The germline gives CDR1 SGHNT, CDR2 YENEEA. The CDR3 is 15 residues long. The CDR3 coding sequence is TGTGCCAGCAGTCGCGAGGGCTCCACGTGGGAGACCCAGTACTTC. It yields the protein CASSREGSTWETQYF.

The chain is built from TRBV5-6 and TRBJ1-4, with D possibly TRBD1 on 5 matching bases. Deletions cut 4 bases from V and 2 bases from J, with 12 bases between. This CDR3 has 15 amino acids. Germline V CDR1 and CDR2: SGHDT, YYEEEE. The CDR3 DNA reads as TGTGCCAGCAGCACCGGGACCAGGACTAATGAAAAACTGTTTTTT. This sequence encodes CASSTGTRTNEKLFF.

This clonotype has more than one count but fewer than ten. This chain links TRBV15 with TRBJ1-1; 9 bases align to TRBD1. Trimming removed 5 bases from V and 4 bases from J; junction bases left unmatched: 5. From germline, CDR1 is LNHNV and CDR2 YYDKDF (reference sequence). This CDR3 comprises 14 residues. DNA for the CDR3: TGTGCCACCAGCTCGGACAGGGGAAGCACTGAAGCTTTCTTT. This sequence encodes CATSSDRGSTEAFF.

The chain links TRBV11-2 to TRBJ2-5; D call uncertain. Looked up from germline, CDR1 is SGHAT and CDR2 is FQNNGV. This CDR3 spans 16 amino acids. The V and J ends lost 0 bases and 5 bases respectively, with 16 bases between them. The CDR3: CASSLEPSLFRETQYF. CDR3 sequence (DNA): TGTGCCAGCAGCTTAGAGCCTTCCTTGTTTCGTGAGACCCAGTACTTC.

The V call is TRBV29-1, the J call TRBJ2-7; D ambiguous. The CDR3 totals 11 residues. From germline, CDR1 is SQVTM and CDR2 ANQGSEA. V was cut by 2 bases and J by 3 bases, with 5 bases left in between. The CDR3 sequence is CSVENNYEQYF. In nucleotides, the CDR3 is TGCAGCGTTGAAAATAACTACGAGCAGTACTTC.

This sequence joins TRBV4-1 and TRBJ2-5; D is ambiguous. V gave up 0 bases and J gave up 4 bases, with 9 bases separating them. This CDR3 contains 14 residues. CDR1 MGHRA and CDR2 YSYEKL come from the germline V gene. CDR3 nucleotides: TGCGCCAGCAGCCAAGATGAAAGTCGAGAGACCCAGTACTTC. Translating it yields CASSQDESRETQYF.

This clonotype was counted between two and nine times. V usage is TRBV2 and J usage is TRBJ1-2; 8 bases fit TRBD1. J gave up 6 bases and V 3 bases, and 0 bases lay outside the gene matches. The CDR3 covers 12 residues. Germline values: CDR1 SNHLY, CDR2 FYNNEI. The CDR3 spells CASSEDRDGYTF. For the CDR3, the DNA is TGTGCCAGCAGTGAGGACAGGGATGGCTACACCTTC.

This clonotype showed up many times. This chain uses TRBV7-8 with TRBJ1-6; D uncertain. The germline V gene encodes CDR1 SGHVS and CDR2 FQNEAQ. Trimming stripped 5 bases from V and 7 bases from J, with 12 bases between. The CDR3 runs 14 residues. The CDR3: CASSPFSGNSPLHF. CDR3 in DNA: TGTGCCAGCAGCCCGTTTAGCGGGAATTCACCCCTCCACTTT. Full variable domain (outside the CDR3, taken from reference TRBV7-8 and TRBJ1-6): GAGVSQSPRYKVAKRGQDVALRCDPISGHVSLFWYQQALGQGPEFLTYFQNEAQLDKSGLPSDRFFAERPEGSVSTLKIQRTQQEDSAVYLCASSPFSGNSPLHFGNGTRLTVT.

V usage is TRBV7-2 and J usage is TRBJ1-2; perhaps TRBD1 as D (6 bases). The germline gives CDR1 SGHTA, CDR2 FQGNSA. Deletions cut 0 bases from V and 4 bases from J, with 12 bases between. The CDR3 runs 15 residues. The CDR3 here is CASSLATGQSYGYTF. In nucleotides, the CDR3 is TGTGCCAGCAGCTTAGCTACTGGACAGAGCTATGGCTACACCTTC.

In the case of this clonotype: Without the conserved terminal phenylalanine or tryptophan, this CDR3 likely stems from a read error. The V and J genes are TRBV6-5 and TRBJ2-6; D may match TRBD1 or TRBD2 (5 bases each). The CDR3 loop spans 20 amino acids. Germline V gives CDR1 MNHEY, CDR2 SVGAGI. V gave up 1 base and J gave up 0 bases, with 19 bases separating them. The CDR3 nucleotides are TGTGCCAGCAGTTACTATCTTCCCGGACACCGGGGCTCTGGGGCCAACGTCCTGACTCTC. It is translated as CASSYYLPGHRGSGANVLTL.

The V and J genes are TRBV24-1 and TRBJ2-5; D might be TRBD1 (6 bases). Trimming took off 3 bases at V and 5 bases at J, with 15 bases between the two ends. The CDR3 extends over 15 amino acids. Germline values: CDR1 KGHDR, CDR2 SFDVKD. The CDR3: CATSDRQVTQETQYF. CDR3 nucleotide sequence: TGTGCCACCAGTGATAGACAGGTGACTCAGGAGACCCAGTACTTC.

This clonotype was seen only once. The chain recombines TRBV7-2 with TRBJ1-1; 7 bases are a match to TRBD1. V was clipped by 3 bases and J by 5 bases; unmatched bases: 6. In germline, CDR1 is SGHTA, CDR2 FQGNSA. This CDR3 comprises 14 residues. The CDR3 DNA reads TGTGCCAGCAGCTTCACGGACAGGATGACTGAAGCTTTCTTT. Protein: CASSFTDRMTEAFF.

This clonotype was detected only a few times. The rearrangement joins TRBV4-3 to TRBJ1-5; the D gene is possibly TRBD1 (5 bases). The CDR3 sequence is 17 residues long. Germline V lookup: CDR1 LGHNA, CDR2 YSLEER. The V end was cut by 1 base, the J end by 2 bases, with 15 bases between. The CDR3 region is CASSQAYVGGGNQPQHF. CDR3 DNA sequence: TGCGCCAGCAGCCAAGCTTACGTTGGAGGGGGCAATCAGCCCCAGCATTTT.

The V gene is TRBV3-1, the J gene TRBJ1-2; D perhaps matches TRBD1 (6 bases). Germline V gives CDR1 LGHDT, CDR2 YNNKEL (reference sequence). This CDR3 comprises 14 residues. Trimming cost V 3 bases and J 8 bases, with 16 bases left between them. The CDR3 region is CASSHGQPQLGYTF. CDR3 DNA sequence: TGTGCCAGCAGCCACGGACAGCCACAGTTGGGCTACACCTTC.

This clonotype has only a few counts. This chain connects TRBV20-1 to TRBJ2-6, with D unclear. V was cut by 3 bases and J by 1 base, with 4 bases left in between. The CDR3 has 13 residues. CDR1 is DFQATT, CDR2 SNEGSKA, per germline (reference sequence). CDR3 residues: CSASGSGANVLTF. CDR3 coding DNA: TGCAGTGCTAGTGGGTCTGGGGCCAACGTCCTGACTTTC.

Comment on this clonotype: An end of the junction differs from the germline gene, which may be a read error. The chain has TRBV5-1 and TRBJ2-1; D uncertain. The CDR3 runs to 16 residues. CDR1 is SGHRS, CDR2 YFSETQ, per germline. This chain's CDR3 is CASSLASGSSYNERFF. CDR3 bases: TGCGCCAGCAGCTTGGCCTCAGGAAGCTCCTACAATGAGCGGTTCTTC.

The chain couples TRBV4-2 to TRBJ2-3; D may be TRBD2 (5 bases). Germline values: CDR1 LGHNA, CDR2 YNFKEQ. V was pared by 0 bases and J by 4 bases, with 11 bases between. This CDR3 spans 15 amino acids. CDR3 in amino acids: CASSQEPASPDTQYF. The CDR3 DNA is TGTGCCAGCAGCCAAGAGCCGGCTAGCCCAGATACGCAGTATTTT.

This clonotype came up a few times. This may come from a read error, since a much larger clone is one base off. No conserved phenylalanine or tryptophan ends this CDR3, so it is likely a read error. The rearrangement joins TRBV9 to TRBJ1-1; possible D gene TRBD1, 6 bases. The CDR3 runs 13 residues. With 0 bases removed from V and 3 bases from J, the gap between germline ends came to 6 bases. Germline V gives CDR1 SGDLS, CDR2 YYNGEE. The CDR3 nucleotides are TGTGCCAGCAGCGTAGCAGGGGACACTGAAGCTTTCTCT. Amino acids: CASSVAGDTEAFS.

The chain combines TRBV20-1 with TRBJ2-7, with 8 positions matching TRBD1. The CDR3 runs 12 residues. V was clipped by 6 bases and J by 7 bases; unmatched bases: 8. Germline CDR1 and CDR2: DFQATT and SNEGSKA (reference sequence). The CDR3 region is CSAPTGVGEQYF. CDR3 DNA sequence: TGCAGTGCCCCGACAGGGGTAGGGGAGCAGTACTTC.

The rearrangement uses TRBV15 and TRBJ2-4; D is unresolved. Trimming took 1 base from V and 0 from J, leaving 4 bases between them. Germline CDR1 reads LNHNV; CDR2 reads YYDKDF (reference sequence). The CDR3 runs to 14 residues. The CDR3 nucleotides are TGTGCCACCAGCAGAGCGGTAGCCAAAAACATTCAGTACTTC. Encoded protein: CATSRAVAKNIQYF.